Listed below are T cell receptor beta chains from one sample, sequenced in a study of blood T cells in healthy people across ages. TCRdb used MiXCR to reprocess the 5' RACE reads, holding one entry per CDR3 protein. The sample records some 760,000 distinct CDR3 sequences, roughly 25% being singletons. The data also belong to a second study, concerning T cells of mothers and their children.

Sequenced input: blood. The receptor source for this set is a boy aged 5-17 years in good health. Both conserved end residues are part of each CDR3. Fields, in order: CDR3 length, J gene, D gene, V gene, clone size, CDR3 DNA, CDR3 protein. The D gene is left open where the match is weak. The size of a clone is reported for some rows only, either as once, few or many, or as a class for expanded clones.

length: 20; J: TRBJ2-4; D: .; V: TRBV21-1; size: .; DNA: TGTGCCAGCAGCAAAGCGAGACTATGCAGACAGGGATTCGACAAAAACATTCAGTACTTC; CDR3: CASSKARLCRQGFDKNIQYF
length: 12; J: TRBJ2-1; D: .; V: TRBV12-3/TRBV12-4; size: few; DNA: TGTGCCAGCATCACCGGACGCGATGAGCAGTTCTTC; CDR3: CASITGRDEQFF
length: 17; J: TRBJ2-3; D: TRBD2; V: TRBV3-1; size: .; DNA: TGTGCCAGCAGCCTCCCGGGACTAGCGGGAGGCTCGCTTACGCAGTATTTT; CDR3: CASSLPGLAGGSLTQYF
length: 16; J: TRBJ1-4; D: .; V: TRBV20-1; size: .; DNA: TGCAGTGCTAGAGATCCCCGGGGGGTAACCAATGAAAAACTGTTTTTT; CDR3: CSARDPRGVTNEKLFF
length: 11; J: TRBJ2-7; D: .; V: TRBV11-2; size: few; DNA: TGTGCCAGCAGCGACTGGCTCGAGCAGTACTTC; CDR3: CASSDWLEQYF
length: 16; J: TRBJ2-1; D: .; V: TRBV5-5; size: .; DNA: TGTGCCAGCAGCCCGATTACAGGGTTCTCCTACAATGAGCAGTTCTTC; CDR3: CASSPITGFSYNEQFF
length: 15; J: TRBJ2-7; D: .; V: TRBV24-1; size: .; DNA: TGTGCCACCAGTGCCGGGGCTCCTGAAAACTACGAGCAGTACTTC; CDR3: CATSAGAPENYEQYF
length: 15; J: TRBJ2-1; D: .; V: TRBV3-1; size: .; DNA: TGTGCCAGCAGCCAAGGCCCCGGGACTCACAATGAGCAGTTCTTC; CDR3: CASSQGPGTHNEQFF
length: 17; J: TRBJ2-1; D: TRBD1; V: TRBV19; size: .; DNA: TGTGCCAGTAGCCGCTTATCGGGCGGGACAGGCTGGGGTGAGCAGTTCTTC; CDR3: CASSRLSGGTGWGEQFF
length: 14; J: TRBJ2-1; D: TRBD2; V: TRBV20-1; size: few; DNA: TGCAGTGCTAGAGATGAAGCGGGGCGGAATGAGCAGTTCTTC; CDR3: CSARDEAGRNEQFF
length: 14; J: TRBJ2-3; D: .; V: TRBV4-2; size: few; DNA: TGTGCCAGCAGCCAAGGTCTGGGAAAGGACTCGCAGTATTTT; CDR3: CASSQGLGKDSQYF
length: 14; J: TRBJ2-7; D: .; V: TRBV12-3/TRBV12-4; size: .; DNA: TGTGCCAGCAGTTTGGGGGGAGACGGGTACGAGCAGTACTTC; CDR3: CASSLGGDGYEQYF
length: 18; J: TRBJ2-3; D: .; V: TRBV28; size: .; DNA: TGTGCCAGCAGTTCGTCAGGAGCTTCCTGGAGTAGCACAGATACGCAGTATTTT; CDR3: CASSSSGASWSSTDTQYF
length: 16; J: TRBJ2-1; D: TRBD2; V: TRBV7-9; size: few; DNA: TGTGCCAGCAGCGAAAGACTAGCGGGAGGGCCTAATGAGCAGTTCTTC; CDR3: CASSERLAGGPNEQFF
length: 14; J: TRBJ1-1; D: .; V: TRBV5-1; size: .; DNA: TGCGCCAGCAGCTTGGCCGGAGGGGCGAGTGAAGCTTTCTTT; CDR3: CASSLAGGASEAFF
length: 15; J: TRBJ1-2; D: .; V: TRBV28; size: .; DNA: TGTGCCAGCAGTCCAACCGGGACACCTCTCTATGGCTACACCTTC; CDR3: CASSPTGTPLYGYTF